This record covers a single TCR beta chain. This sample is drawn from a study of response to subunit inactivated influenza vaccine. Germline trimming cut 8 bases from V and 2 bases from J; bases unmatched to any gene: 5. This CDR3 region has 13 residues. Germline CDR1 reads MNHEY; CDR2 reads SVGEGT. TCRdb re-called the RT-PCR reads with MiXCR, one entry per CDR3 protein. The table shows hundreds of thousands of distinct CDR3 sequences, with 10% to 12% occurring only once. The sample was also reused in another study, on T cells expressing NK-cell markers. As that report states: The TCR beta cDNA came from 5'RACE template switching with UMIs. In several experiments, sorting was confined to alpha-beta TCR T cells through use of an anti-gamma-delta TCR antibody. In six donors, dominant NKG2C+ clonotypes were roughly 1.0-7.5% of CD8+ T cells. Similarly, these clonotypes led the CD3+CD56-NKG2C+ fraction as well in several donors.

This TCR was sampled from a man aged 45-65 years who received an inactivated influenza vaccine. The input for sequencing was PBMCs from blood, taken on the day of vaccination. The gene calls are TRBV6-2 or TRBV6-3 and TRBJ2-5; TRBD2 aligns across 7 bases. CDR3 sequence: CASQRGKQETQYF. The CDR3 bases are TGTGCCAGCCAGCGGGGAAAGCAAGAGACCCAGTACTTC.